This TCR beta chain is from a study of T cells in Graves' hyperthyroidism and ophthalmopathy (dated by TCRdb to between 2017 and 2020). Notes on the research overall: Peripheral blood was collected at initial diagnosis, before any treatment. The approximately 90 discovery patients were divided at random into training and test sets in a 7:3 ratio. Thyroid tissue and blood T-cell repertoires from about six Graves' hyperthyroidism patients were also compared in the study. Whether ophthalmopathy could be predicted prospectively was tested in an independent validation cohort made up of roughly 20 hyperthyroidism patients plus 17 patients who later progressed to ophthalmopathy. According to the paper, TCR Vbeta CDR3 sequencing was carried out on about 140 peripheral blood samples, which came from approximately 43 ophthalmopathy, some 73 hyperthyroidism and roughly 17 progressor patients. After sampling, hyperthyroidism patients received methimazole starting at 30 mg daily, and ophthalmopathy patients received high-dose intravenous methylprednisolone. A discovery cohort of roughly 96 patients, about 40 with Graves' ophthalmopathy and 55 to 65 with stable Graves' hyperthyroidism, was used to find distinguishing TCR V-J signatures.

The TCR beta CDR3 regions were amplified from the RNA transcripts. For the first round of RT-PCR on the TCR CDR3, the HTBI primer set was used together with the Qiagen OneStep RT-PCR kit. Libraries were constructed in a second round of multiplex PCR, after which size selection and purification were carried out. Sequencing of the libraries was done on an Illumina HiSeq2000 using paired-end 100 bp reads. In the original analysis: SOAPnuke was used to process the raw data, removing reads that contained adapters or uncalled bases, had a mean Phred below 15, or lacked an exact match to the constant primer or identifier. High-quality paired reads were merged using COPE v1.2.5, and each unique nucleotide sequence was defined as a clonotype. MiTCR v1.1 was used to align clonotypes to the IMGT TRBV, TRBD and TRBJ reference segments. The analysis was restricted to V-J combinations with a frequency above 0.0001, which together covered just over 98% of the repertoires. The TCS score was defined as the ratio of F50 (clonal expansion) to E x V (chaos), calculated using BLOSUM62-based TCRdist between CDR3 peptides within each V-J. Welch's t-statistics and random forest reduced roughly 530 V-J features to about 13, which were used in a naive Bayes classifier (R e1071). TCRdb itself trimmed the public reads at Q25 with fastp, ran MiXCR and retained productive beta chains. Rows with one shared CDR3 protein collapse into an entry with the most common genes and DNA. Clone size and V and J calls follow TCRdb, not the original study. The sample table records hundreds of thousands of distinct CDR3 sequences; around 21% of these occur just once. Around a third of the sample comes from the top ten.

Ophthalmopathy patients had moderately to severely active disease, with a Clinical Activity Score of 3 or more, a NOSPECS grade of 4 or more, and a disease duration of less than 3 months. Exclusion was applied to patients with uncontrolled infections, other autoimmune diseases, pregnancy or lactation. Diagnoses relied on clinical symptoms, serum thyroxine and TRAb, thyroid ultrasound and orbital computed tomography. Ficoll-Paque density gradient centrifugation was used to isolate PBMCs from 10 ml of fresh peripheral blood. Trizol reagent was used to extract total RNA, and RNA quality was then checked on an Agilent 2100 Bioanalyzer. What the work shows at the level of the full study, not this receptor alone: Sample size was not statistically predetermined, and blinding of investigators to group allocation was not performed. A model built on a 13 V-J signature distinguished ophthalmopathy from stable hyperthyroidism, reaching 87.88% sensitivity and around 81% specificity in cross-validation and 80%/75% in testing. Most expanded thyroid clonotypes (frequency above 0.001) were also detected in blood, a finding suggesting that blood repertoires may reflect thyroid immune responses. During validation, the model predicted progression to ophthalmopathy a median of approximately 7 months ahead of onset, with almost 71% sensitivity and roughly 75% specificity.

The cysteine opens and the phenylalanine closes a CDR3 of 15 amino acids. The retained sequence is limited to the CDR3, 45 bases, with the frame set at the first base. The germline ends are 17 bases apart after V is trimmed by 4 bases and J by 5 bases. For CDR1 and CDR2, the germline V gene lists MNHNS and SASEGT. Points on this clonotype: The clone's antigen remains unknown. Since a much larger clone is just one base distant, this may be a read error.

This clonotype originated in a man younger than 40 with Graves' ophthalmopathy. Sequencing was performed on blood. The chain was built from TRBV6-1 and TRBJ1-1; a confident D gene designation cannot be given. DNA sequence: TGTGCCAGCAGTGGAGAGAGGGTTATGAGGACTGAAGCTTTCTTT. Its translation is CASSGERVMRTEAFF.